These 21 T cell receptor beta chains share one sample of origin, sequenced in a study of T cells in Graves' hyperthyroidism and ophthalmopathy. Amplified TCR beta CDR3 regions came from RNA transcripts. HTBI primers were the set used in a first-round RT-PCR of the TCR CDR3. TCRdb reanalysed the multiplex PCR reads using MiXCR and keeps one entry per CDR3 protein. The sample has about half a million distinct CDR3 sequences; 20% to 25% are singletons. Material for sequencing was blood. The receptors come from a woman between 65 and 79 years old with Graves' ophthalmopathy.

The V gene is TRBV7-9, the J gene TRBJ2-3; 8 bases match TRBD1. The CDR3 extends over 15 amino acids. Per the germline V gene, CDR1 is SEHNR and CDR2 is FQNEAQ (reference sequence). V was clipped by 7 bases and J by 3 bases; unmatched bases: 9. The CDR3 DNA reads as TGTGCCAGCACCGACGGACAGGGTGGGACAGATACGCAGTATTTT. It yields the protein CASTDGQGGTDTQYF.

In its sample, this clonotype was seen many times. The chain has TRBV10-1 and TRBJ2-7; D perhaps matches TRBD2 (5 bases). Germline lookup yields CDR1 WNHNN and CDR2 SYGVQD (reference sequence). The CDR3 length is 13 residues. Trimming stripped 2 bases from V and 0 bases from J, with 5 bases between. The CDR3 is CASSEGSSYEQYF. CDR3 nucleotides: TGCGCCAGCAGTGAGGGGAGCTCCTACGAGCAGTACTTC.

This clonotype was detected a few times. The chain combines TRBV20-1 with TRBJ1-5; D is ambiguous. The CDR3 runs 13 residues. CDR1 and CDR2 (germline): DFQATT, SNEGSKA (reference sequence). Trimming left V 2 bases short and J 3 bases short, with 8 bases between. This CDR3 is CSARYRINQPQHF. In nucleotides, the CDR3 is TGCAGTGCTAGATACAGAATCAATCAGCCCCAGCATTTT.

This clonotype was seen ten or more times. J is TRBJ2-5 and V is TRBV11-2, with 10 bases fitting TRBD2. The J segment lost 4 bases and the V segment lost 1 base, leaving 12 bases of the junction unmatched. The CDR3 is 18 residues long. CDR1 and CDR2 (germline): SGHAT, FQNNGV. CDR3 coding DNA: TGTGCCAGCAGCTTAGGAGTACAGGCTAGCGGGAGCAGAGAGACCCAGTACTTC. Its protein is CASSLGVQASGSRETQYF.

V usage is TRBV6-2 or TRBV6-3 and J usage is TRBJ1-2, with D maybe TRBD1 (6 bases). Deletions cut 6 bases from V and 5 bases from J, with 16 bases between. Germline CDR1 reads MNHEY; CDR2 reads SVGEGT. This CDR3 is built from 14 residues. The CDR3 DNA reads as TGTGCCAGCAGCGATAACAGGGTTGGGTATGGCTACACCTTC. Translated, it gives CASSDNRVGYGYTF.

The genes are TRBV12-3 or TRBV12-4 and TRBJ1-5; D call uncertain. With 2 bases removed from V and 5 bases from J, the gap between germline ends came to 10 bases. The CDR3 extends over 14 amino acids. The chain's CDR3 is CASSLRGDDQPQHF. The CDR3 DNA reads TGTGCCAGCAGTTTAAGAGGAGATGATCAGCCCCAGCATTTT.

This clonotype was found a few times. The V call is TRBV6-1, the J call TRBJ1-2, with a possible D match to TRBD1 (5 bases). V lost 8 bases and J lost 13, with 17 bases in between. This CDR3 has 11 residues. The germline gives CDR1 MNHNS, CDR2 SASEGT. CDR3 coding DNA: TGTGCCAGCCTGGGACGGGGTAGATCCACCTTC. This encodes CASLGRGRSTF.

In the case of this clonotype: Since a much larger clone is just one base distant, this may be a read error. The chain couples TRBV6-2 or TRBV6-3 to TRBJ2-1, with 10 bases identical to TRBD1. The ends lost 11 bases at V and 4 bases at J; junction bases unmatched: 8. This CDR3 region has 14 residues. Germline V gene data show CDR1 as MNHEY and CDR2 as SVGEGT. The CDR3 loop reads CAGRRTGGYNEQFF. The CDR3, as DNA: TGTGCCGGTAGGCGGACAGGGGGGTACAATGAGCAGTTCTTC.

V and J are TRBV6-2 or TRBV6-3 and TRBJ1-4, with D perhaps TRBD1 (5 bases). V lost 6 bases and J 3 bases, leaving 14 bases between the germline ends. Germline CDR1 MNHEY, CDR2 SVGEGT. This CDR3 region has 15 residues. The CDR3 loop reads CASRRRGAANEKLFF. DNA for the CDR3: TGTGCCAGCAGGCGCCGGGGCGCGGCTAATGAAAAACTGTTTTTT.

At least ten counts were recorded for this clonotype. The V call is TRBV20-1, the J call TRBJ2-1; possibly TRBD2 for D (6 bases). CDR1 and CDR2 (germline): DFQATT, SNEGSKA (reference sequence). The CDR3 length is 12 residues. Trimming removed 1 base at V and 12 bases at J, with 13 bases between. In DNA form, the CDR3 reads TGCAGTGCTAGAGTGGGACTCGGGGTGCAGTTCTTC. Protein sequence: CSARVGLGVQFF.

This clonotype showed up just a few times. CDR3 nucleotide sequence: TGTGCCACCAGTGATCCTGGGACAGTCGAACCCCAGCATTTT. This translates into CATSDPGTVEPQHF. The J gene is TRBJ1-5, the V gene TRBV24-1; 7 bases are shared with TRBD1. The germline CDR1 and CDR2 sequences are KGHDR and SFDVKD. J gave up 10 bases and V 3 bases, and 8 bases lay outside the gene matches. This CDR3 has 14 residues.

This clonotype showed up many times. The CDR3 reads CASSSRAFNTEAFF. In DNA form, the CDR3 reads TGCGCCAGCAGCTCTAGGGCATTTAACACTGAAGCTTTCTTT. The chain has TRBV5-1 and TRBJ1-1; D is unclear. Trimming took 3 bases from V and 2 from J, leaving 11 bases between them. The CDR3 length is 14 residues. Germline lookup yields CDR1 SGHRS and CDR2 YFSETQ.

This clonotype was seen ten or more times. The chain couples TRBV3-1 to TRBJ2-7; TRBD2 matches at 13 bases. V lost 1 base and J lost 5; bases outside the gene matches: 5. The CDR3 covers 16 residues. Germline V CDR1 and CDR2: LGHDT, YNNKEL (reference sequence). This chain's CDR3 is CASSQAGLAGDHEQYF. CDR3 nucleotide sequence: TGTGCCAGCAGCCAAGCAGGACTAGCGGGAGACCACGAGCAGTACTTC.

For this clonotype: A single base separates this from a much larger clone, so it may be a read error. The CDR3 DNA reads as TGTGCCAGCAGATACAGGGGCAGGACCCTCCACTTT. Translated, it gives CASRYRGRTLHF. This rearrangement joins TRBV28 to TRBJ1-6; TRBD1 agrees at 7 bases. V shed 6 bases, J shed 14 bases, and the junction held 7 bases outside the gene matches. CDR1 MDHEN and CDR2 SYDVKM come from the germline V gene. The CDR3 is made up of 12 amino acids.

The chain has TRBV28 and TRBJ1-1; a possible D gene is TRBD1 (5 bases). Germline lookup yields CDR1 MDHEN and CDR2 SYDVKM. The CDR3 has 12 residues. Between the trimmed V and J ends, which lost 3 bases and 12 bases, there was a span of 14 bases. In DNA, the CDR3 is TGTGCCAGCAGTTTTCCCCAGGGCGAGACTTTCTTT. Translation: CASSFPQGETFF.

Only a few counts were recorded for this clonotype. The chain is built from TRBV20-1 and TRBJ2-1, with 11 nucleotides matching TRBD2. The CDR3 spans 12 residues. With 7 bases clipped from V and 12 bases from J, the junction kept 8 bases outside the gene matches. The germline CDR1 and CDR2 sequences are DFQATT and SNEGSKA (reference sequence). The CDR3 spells CSVETSGNTQFF. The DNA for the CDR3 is TGCAGTGTTGAGACTAGCGGGAATACGCAGTTCTTC.

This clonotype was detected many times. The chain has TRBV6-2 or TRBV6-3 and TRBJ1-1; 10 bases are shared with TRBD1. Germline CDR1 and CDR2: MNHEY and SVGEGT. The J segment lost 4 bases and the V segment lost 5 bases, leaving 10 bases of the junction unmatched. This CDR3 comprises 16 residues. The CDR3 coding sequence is TGTGCCAGCAGTCCCTCCCCGGGACAGGGGTTCACTGAAGCTTTCTTT. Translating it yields CASSPSPGQGFTEAFF.

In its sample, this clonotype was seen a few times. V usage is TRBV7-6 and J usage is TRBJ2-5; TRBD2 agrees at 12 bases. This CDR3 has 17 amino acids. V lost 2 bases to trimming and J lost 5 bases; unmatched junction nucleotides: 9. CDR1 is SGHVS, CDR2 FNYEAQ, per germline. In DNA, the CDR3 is TGTGCCAGCAGCTTAATTGACCTAGCGGGAGGGCAGGAGACCCAGTACTTC. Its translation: CASSLIDLAGGQETQYF. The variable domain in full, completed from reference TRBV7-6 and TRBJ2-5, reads GAGVSQSPRYKVTKRGQDVALRCDPISGHVSLYWYRQALGQGPEFLTYFNYEAQQDKSGLPNDRFSAERPEGSISTLTIQRTEQRDSAMYRCASSLIDLAGGQETQYFGPGTRLLVL.

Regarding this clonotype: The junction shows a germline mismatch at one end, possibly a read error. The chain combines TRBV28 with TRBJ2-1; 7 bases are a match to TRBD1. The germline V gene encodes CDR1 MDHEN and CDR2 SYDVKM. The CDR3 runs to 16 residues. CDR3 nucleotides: TGTGCCTGCAGTTATCACAGGGGACGATCCATCAATGAGCAGTTCTTC. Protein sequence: CACSYHRGRSINEQFF.

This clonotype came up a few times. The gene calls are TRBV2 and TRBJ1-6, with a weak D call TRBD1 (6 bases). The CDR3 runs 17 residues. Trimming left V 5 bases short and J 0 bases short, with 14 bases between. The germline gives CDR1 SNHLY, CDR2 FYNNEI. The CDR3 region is CASSLRQAISYNSPLHF. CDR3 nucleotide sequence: TGTGCCAGCAGTCTGAGACAGGCTATCTCCTATAATTCACCCCTCCACTTT.

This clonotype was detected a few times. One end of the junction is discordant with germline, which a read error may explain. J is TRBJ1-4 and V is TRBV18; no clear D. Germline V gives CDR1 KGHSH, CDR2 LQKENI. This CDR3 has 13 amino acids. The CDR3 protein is CASSPPTNEKLFF. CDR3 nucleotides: TGTGCCAGCTCACCACCAACGAATGAAAAACTGTTTTTT.